This T cell receptor (beta chain) is from a study of molecular identifiers for immune sequencing clone quantification. This clonotype was picked up many times. Using its own MiXCR run on the PCR reads, TCRdb lists one record per CDR3 protein. The repertoire consists of about 640,000 distinct CDR3 sequences, with 15% to 20% occurring once and the leading ten covering roughly 0.83%. Source material: naive CD8+ T cells from blood, with Jurkat cell RNA spiked in. Regarding subset: FACS-sorted CD8+CD4-CCR7+CD45RA+ naive T cells. This clonotype was obtained from a human donor in good health. Some libraries in this study had Jurkat cell RNA spiked in.

The chain's CDR3 is CASSYTRVNTEAFF. As DNA, the CDR3 is TGTGCCAGCAGTTACACACGAGTCAACACTGAAGCTTTCTTT. The chain links TRBV6-2 or TRBV6-3 to TRBJ1-1; unclear D gene. Trimming left V 2 bases short and J 2 bases short, with 9 bases between. Germline V gene lookup returns CDR1 MNHEY and CDR2 SVGEGT. This CDR3 contains 14 residues.